Presented here are 16 T cell receptor beta chains from one specimen sequenced in a study of blood T cell repertoires in COVID-19. Some clones are missing from TCRdb's copy, which holds only in-frame ones; the method was immunoSEQ multiplex PCR. In the table there are some 160,000 clones, around nine tenths of which are singletons. The specimen sequenced was PBMCs or T cells enriched from blood (not recorded which). The source of these receptors is a woman in her forties or fifties who had recovered from COVID-19.

V and J are TRBV11-2 and TRBJ1-2; 8 positions agree with TRBD1. The V gene's germline CDR1 is SGHAT and CDR2 FQNNGV. V lost 5 bases to trimming and J lost 7 bases; unmatched junction nucleotides: 6. This CDR3 spans 13 amino acids. The CDR3 nucleotides are TGTGCCAGCAGCGCCTACAGGGGGTCTGGCTACACCTTC. Its protein product is CASSAYRGSGYTF.

The chain joins TRBV2 to TRBJ2-3, with TRBD2 matching over 12 bases. Germline CDR1 SNHLY, CDR2 FYNNEI. The CDR3 length is 13 residues. J lost 3 bases, V lost 10 bases, and 2 bases had no gene match. The CDR3 DNA is TGTGCCACAGGACTAGCGGGGACAGATACGCAGTATTTT. Residues: CATGLAGTDTQYF. Filled out from reference TRBV2 and TRBJ2-3, the complete variable domain reads EPEVTQTPSHQVTQMGQEVILRCVPISNHLYFYWYRQILGQKVEFLVSFYNNEISEKSEIFDDQFSVERPDGSNFTLKIRSTKLEDSAMYFCATGLAGTDTQYFGPGTRLTVL.

The V call is TRBV7-2, the J call TRBJ2-2, with 14 nucleotides matching TRBD2. Trimming took 6 bases from V and 4 from J; bases not matched to a gene: 10. This CDR3 contains 18 residues. Germline CDR1 is SGHTA and CDR2 is FQGNSA. The CDR3 coding sequence is TGTGCCAGCAGGCACGGACTAGCGGGGGGTCTGGGCACCGGGGAGCTGTTTTTT. It specifies CASRHGLAGGLGTGELFF.

This chain links TRBV6-4 with TRBJ2-3, with 10 bases identical to TRBD2. This CDR3 comprises 14 residues. The ends lost 2 bases at V and 4 bases at J; junction bases unmatched: 0. The germline gives CDR1 MRHNA, CDR2 SNTAGT. CDR3 coding DNA: TGTGCCAGCAGTGACAGCGGGGGGGCAGATACGCAGTATTTT. Amino acids: CASSDSGGADTQYF.

This rearrangement joins TRBV7-8 to TRBJ2-5; TRBD2 agrees at 10 bases. Germline CDR1 SGHVS, CDR2 FQNEAQ. V shed 0 bases, J shed 5 bases, and the junction held 9 bases outside the gene matches. The CDR3 is 17 residues long. The CDR3 sequence: CASSLAPVLAGRETQYF. The CDR3 bases are TGTGCCAGCAGCTTAGCGCCGGTACTAGCGGGGAGGGAGACCCAGTACTTC.

V is TRBV5-4 and J is TRBJ1-3; weak D call: TRBD1 (5 bases). The V and J ends lost 6 bases and 0 bases respectively, with 16 bases between them. From germline, CDR1 is SGHNT and CDR2 YYREEE (reference sequence). The CDR3 length is 16 residues. CDR3 sequence reads: CASTIGGARSGNTIYF. As DNA, the CDR3 is TGTGCCAGCACCATCGGAGGGGCGCGCTCTGGAAACACCATATATTTT.

This chain links TRBV7-6 with TRBJ2-7, with 11 bases aligning to TRBD1. J lost 6 bases, V lost 5 bases, and 3 bases had no gene match. This CDR3 comprises 13 residues. Germline V lookup: CDR1 SGHVS, CDR2 FNYEAQ. This CDR3 is CASSLGQGGEQYF. CDR3 in DNA: TGTGCCAGCAGCCTGGGACAGGGGGGCGAGCAGTACTTC. The full variable domain, completed using reference TRBV7-6 and TRBJ2-7, is GAGVSQSPRYKVTKRGQDVALRCDPISGHVSLYWYRQALGQGPEFLTYFNYEAQQDKSGLPNDRFSAERPEGSISTLTIQRTEQRDSAMYRCASSLGQGGEQYFGPGTRLTVT.

The chain employs TRBV7-2 and TRBJ2-5; 11 bases are a match to TRBD2. The CDR3 is made up of 16 amino acids. The junction had 6 bases not matched to a gene; V was cut back by 4 bases and J by 2 bases. CDR1 and CDR2 from the germline V gene are SGHTA and FQGNSA. The DNA for the CDR3 is TGTGCCAGCAGCTCAAGACTAGCGGGGCGACAAGAGACCCAGTACTTC. Translation gives CASSSRLAGRQETQYF.

V usage is TRBV19 and J usage is TRBJ1-3, with 7 bases lining up with TRBD1. The CDR3 consists of 14 residues. Germline CDR1 and CDR2: LNHDA and SQIVND (reference sequence). The V and J ends lost 6 bases and 2 bases, in that order; junction bases with no gene match: 4. In nucleotides, the CDR3 is TGTGCCAGTAGATCACAGGGGACTGGAAACACCATATATTTT. Protein product: CASRSQGTGNTIYF. Combining the CDR3 with reference TRBV19 and TRBJ1-3 gives the whole variable domain DGGITQSPKYLFRKEGQNVTLSCEQNLNHDAMYWYRQDPGQGLRLIYYSQIVNDFQKGDIAEGYSVSREKKESFPLTVTSAQKNPTAFYLCASRSQGTGNTIYFGEGSWLTVV.

This rearrangement joins TRBV5-1 to TRBJ1-2, with D perhaps TRBD1 (5 bases). Trimming took 0 bases from V and 6 from J, leaving 9 bases between them. Germline lookup yields CDR1 SGHRS and CDR2 YFSETQ. The CDR3 runs to 13 residues. Written as DNA, the CDR3 is TGCGCCAGCAGCTTGGACGTAGGGGATGGCTACACCTTC. Amino acids: CASSLDVGDGYTF.

J is TRBJ1-4 and V is TRBV2; tentatively, D is TRBD1 (6 bases). Germline V gene data show CDR1 as SNHLY and CDR2 as FYNNEI. V lost 5 bases and J lost 8, with 15 bases in between. The CDR3 is 14 amino acids. CDR3 nucleotide sequence: TGTGCCAGCAGTCGGACAGAGCACGGGGAAAAACTGTTTTTT. Protein sequence: CASSRTEHGEKLFF. The full variable domain, its missing parts supplied by reference TRBV2 and TRBJ1-4, is EPEVTQTPSHQVTQMGQEVILRCVPISNHLYFYWYRQILGQKVEFLVSFYNNEISEKSEIFDDQFSVERPDGSNFTLKIRSTKLEDSAMYFCASSRTEHGEKLFFGSGTQLSVL.

The chain recombines TRBV11-3 with TRBJ1-3; 7 positions agree with TRBD1. V lost 1 base and J lost 3; bases outside the gene matches: 6. Germline V gives CDR1 SGHNT, CDR2 YENEEA. The CDR3 has 16 amino acids. CDR3 protein: CASSLGDSHLGNTIYF. The CDR3 DNA follows: TGTGCCAGCAGCTTAGGGGACAGCCACCTTGGAAACACCATATATTTT.

This chain uses TRBV4-2 with TRBJ1-6; D unclear. Trimming shortened V by 0 bases and J by 6 bases, and 6 bases separated the two germline ends. Germline V gives CDR1 LGHNA, CDR2 YNFKEQ. This CDR3 has 14 amino acids. CDR3 sequence reads: CASSQDISNSPLHF. CDR3 coding DNA: TGTGCCAGCAGCCAAGATATATCTAATTCACCCCTCCACTTT.

This chain connects TRBV29-1 to TRBJ1-1; no reliable D call. V gave up 5 bases and J gave up 6 bases, with 7 bases separating them. The germline V gene encodes CDR1 SQVTM and CDR2 ANQGSEA. The CDR3 length is 10 residues. DNA for the CDR3: TGCAGCGTTAAAACGGCTGAAGCTTTCTTT. It encodes CSVKTAEAFF.

The V call is TRBV6-2 or TRBV6-3, the J call TRBJ2-2, with 10 positions matching TRBD1. The germline V gene has CDR1 MNHEY and CDR2 SVGEGT. The CDR3 is 16 residues long. The trim removed 5 bases at V and 5 bases at J, leaving 8 bases unmatched. The CDR3 sequence: CASSGAAGQGTGELFF. The CDR3 DNA sequence: TGTGCCAGCAGTGGCGCGGCGGGACAGGGGACCGGGGAGCTGTTTTTT.

This rearrangement joins TRBV2 to TRBJ1-4; D ambiguous. This CDR3 has 14 residues. Germline V gene lookup returns CDR1 SNHLY and CDR2 FYNNEI. Trimming took 5 bases from V and 3 from J, leaving 10 bases between them. CDR3 nucleotides: TGTGCCAGCAGTTTCGGCAGGCCTAATGAAAAACTGTTTTTT. This translates into CASSFGRPNEKLFF.